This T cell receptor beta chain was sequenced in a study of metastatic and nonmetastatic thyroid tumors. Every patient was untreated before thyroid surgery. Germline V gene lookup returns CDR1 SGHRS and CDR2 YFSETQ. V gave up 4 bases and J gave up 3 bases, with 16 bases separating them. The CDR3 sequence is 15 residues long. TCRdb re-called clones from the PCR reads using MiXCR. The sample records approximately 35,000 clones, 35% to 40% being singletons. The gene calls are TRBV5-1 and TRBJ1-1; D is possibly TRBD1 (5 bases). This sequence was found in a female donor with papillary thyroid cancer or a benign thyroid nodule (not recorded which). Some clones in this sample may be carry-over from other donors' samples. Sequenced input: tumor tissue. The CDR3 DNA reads TGCGCCAGCAGCATTAACGGGGGAGGGGACACTGAAGCTTTCTTT. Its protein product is CASSINGGGDTEAFF. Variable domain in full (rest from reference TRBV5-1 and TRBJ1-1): KAGVTQTPRYLIKTRGQQVTLSCSPISGHRSVSWYQQTPGQGLQFLFEYFSETQRNKGNFPGRFSGRQFSNSRSEMNVSTLELGDSALYLCASSINGGGDTEAFFGQGTRLTVV.